The source of this T cell receptor beta chain is a study of T cells in Graves' hyperthyroidism and ophthalmopathy. Whole-study findings and limits: The majority of expanded thyroid clonotypes above 0.001 also appeared in blood.

Regions amplified from RNA transcripts were the TCR beta CDR3 regions. The HTBI primer set drove a first-round RT-PCR of the TCR CDR3. TCRdb recomputed calls from the multiplex PCR reads with MiXCR, one row per CDR3 protein. The sample gives fewer than 900,000 distinct CDR3 sequences, about 15% of which show up once; under 8.5% is in the top ten. This clonotype occurred a few times. Its specificity is not known. Trimming removed 3 bases at V and 2 bases at J, with 10 bases between. CDR3 size: 15 residues. Germline V gives CDR1 SGHDN, CDR2 FVKESK. The rearrangement uses TRBV14 and TRBJ2-2; maybe TRBD2 (7 bases). Sequenced material: blood. The clonotype was recovered from a man aged 18 to 30 with Graves' hyperthyroidism. The CDR3 loop is CASSHRGANTGELFF. In DNA form, the CDR3 reads TGTGCCAGCAGCCACCGGGGGGCCAACACCGGGGAGCTGTTTTTT.